This T cell receptor beta chain was obtained from a study of cytomegalovirus exposure and HLA in healthy donors. Study-wide background: Most donors, around 81% of 398 genotyped, fell in the Caucasian-associated ancestry cluster.

Vbeta (60) and Jbeta (13) primers were used in the PCR. Profiled with immunoSEQ multiplex PCR; TCRdb holds only in-frame clones, not every one. Of fewer than 250,000 clones listed, under 85% are singletons. Turning to this clone: Its antigen is undetermined.

These donors, healthy bone marrow donors, were studied. V lost 1 base and J lost 11, with 17 bases in between. The CDR3 totals 14 residues. Germline loops: CDR1 SGHTA, CDR2 FQGNSA. Study-level points and caveats: In vitro, a few CMV-associated chains proved specific for CMV antigens. Clonal expansion was found to be greater in HLA-associated TCR beta chains than in equally common others in a later analysis.

Sequencing was done on a sample of PBMCs. The sequence came from a young woman in good health and CMV-seronegative. J is TRBJ1-1 and V is TRBV7-2; perhaps TRBD1 as D (5 bases). The CDR3 nucleotides read TGTGCCAGCAGCTTAGGTCGCCAGGGTCTTGTTGCTTTCTTT. Translation: CASSLGRQGLVAFF.